The TCR beta chain described here comes from a study of control samples from healthy donors and cancer patients. Using immunoSEQ multiplex PCR, the repertoire was profiled, and TCRdb retains in-frame clones only, with some absent. The data show 55,000 to 70,000 clones, roughly 90% seen once. The J segment lost 3 bases and the V segment lost 9 bases, leaving 3 bases of the junction unmatched. CDR1 is MDHEN and CDR2 is SYDVKM in the germline V gene. This CDR3 contains 12 residues. What was sequenced was PBMCs. The genes are TRBV28 and TRBJ2-7; 9 nucleotides match TRBD1. The sequence derives from a man aged 55 to 70 with colorectal cancer. This chain's CDR3 is CASWDRVYEQYF. The DNA for the CDR3 is TGTGCCAGTTGGGACAGGGTCTACGAGCAGTACTTC.